Listed below are T cell receptor beta chains from one sample, sequenced in a study of T cells in Graves' hyperthyroidism and ophthalmopathy. TCRdb re-called the multiplex PCR reads through MiXCR, storing one row per CDR3 protein. The table records 600,000 to 800,000 distinct CDR3 sequences, approximately 36% of them present only once. The specimen sequenced was blood. These TCRs come from a woman aged 40-49 years with Graves' hyperthyroidism. The CDR3 runs from the conserved cysteine through the conserved F or W. A D gene is named only where the DNA matches it firmly. The size field is filled for only some rows; it gives once, few, many or a size class.

>TRBD2|TRBJ2-7|many|TRBV20-1
CSARDPSGAYEQYF
TGCAGTGCTAGAGATCCTAGCGGAGCCTACGAGCAGTACTTC
>NA|TRBJ2-7|NA|TRBV4-1
CASSQSAAGSSYEQYF
TGCGCCAGCAGCCAATCTGCGGCGGGGAGCTCCTACGAGCAGTACTTC
>NA|TRBJ1-4|few|TRBV15
CATSRESPVVGEKLFF
TGTGCCACCAGCAGAGAATCCCCGGTGGTCGGGGAAAAACTGTTTTTT
>NA|TRBJ2-7|NA|TRBV7-9
CASSRGPYRVEQYF
TGTGCCAGCAGCAGGGGTCCCTACAGGGTGGAGCAGTACTTC
>TRBD1|TRBJ1-2|many|TRBV20-1
CSAKGQGLILDGYTF
TGCAGTGCTAAGGGACAGGGTTTGATCCTAGATGGCTACACCTTC
>TRBD2|TRBJ2-5|many|TRBV6-5
CATGTQRGQETQYF
TGTGCCACCGGCACCCAGCGGGGTCAAGAGACCCAGTACTTC
>NA|TRBJ1-1|NA|TRBV13
CASSAWTDTEAFF
TGTGCCAGCAGCGCTTGGACAGACACTGAAGCTTTCTTT
>NA|TRBJ2-2|few|TRBV25-1
CASSGDRNTGELFF
TGTGCCAGCAGTGGGGATAGGAACACCGGGGAGCTGTTTTTT
>TRBD1|TRBJ1-2|NA|TRBV7-2
CASSLDREADYGYTF
TGTGCCAGCAGCTTGGACAGGGAGGCGGACTATGGCTACACCTTC
>NA|TRBJ1-1|NA|TRBV7-2
CASSLEYRRNTEAFF
TGTGCCAGCAGCTTAGAGTACAGGAGGAACACTGAAGCTTTCTTT
>NA|TRBJ1-3|few|TRBV20-1
CSARDRGDENTIYF
TGCAGTGCTAGAGACAGGGGAGATGAAAACACCATATATTTT
>TRBD1|TRBJ1-6|many|TRBV20-1
CSARARGLGGSPLHF
TGCAGTGCTAGAGCCAGGGGGTTAGGAGGTTCACCCCTCCACTTT
>TRBD2|TRBJ2-7|few|TRBV5-8
CASSLPPGELAGNYEQYF
TGTGCCAGCAGCTTGCCGCCGGGTGAGCTAGCGGGGAACTACGAGCAGTACTTC
>NA|TRBJ1-6|NA|TRBV27
CASSLGQGSMSPLHF
TGTGCCAGCAGTTTAGGGCAGGGGAGTATGTCACCCCTCCACTTT
>NA|TRBJ1-1|many|TRBV7-2
CASSLLAQGGTEAFF
TGTGCCAGCAGCTTACTCGCTCAGGGTGGCACTGAAGCTTTCTTT
>NA|TRBJ1-2|NA|TRBV28
CASSFPGTTFYGYTF
TGTGCCAGCAGTTTCCCCGGGACAACATTCTATGGCTACACCTTC
>NA|TRBJ2-3|few|TRBV10-1
CASSPFGKGETDTQYF
TGCGCCAGCAGTCCGTTCGGGAAGGGGGAGACAGATACGCAGTATTTT
>NA|TRBJ2-2|few|TRBV7-2
CASSPPTGWGTGELFF
TGTGCCAGCAGCCCGCCCACAGGGTGGGGTACCGGGGAGCTGTTTTTT
>NA|TRBJ1-5|few|TRBV11-1
CASSPTGQYNQPQHF
TGTGCCAGCTCACCGACGGGACAATACAATCAGCCCCAGCATTTT